Following are 29 T cell receptor beta chains from one sample sequenced in a study of post-analysis software for immune sequencing data. General observations from the study: The study found TRBV5-6, TRBV5-1 and TRBV20-1 among about 5 TRBV segments more frequent in patients than controls.

Unique molecular identifiers featured in each of the TCR beta cDNA libraries. MiXCR was run by TCRdb on the PCR reads, yielding one entry per CDR3 protein. Here the sample spans hundreds of thousands of distinct CDR3 sequences, less than 45% being singletons. These receptors' antigens are unknown. Sample: blood. These receptors were obtained from a girl between 5 and 17 years old with multiple sclerosis.

J is TRBJ2-5 and V is TRBV28, with 12 bases identical to TRBD1. Trimming removed 5 bases from V and 3 bases from J; junction bases left unmatched: 13. Germline V gene data show CDR1 as MDHEN and CDR2 as SYDVKM. This CDR3 has 18 residues. CDR3 coding DNA: TGTGCCAGCAGTAGATACCGACGGGACAGGGGGCGAGAAGAGACCCAGTACTTC. Amino acids: CASSRYRRDRGREETQYF.

This clonotype was counted only a few times. The chain combines TRBV10-3 with TRBJ1-2; tentative D call: TRBD1 (6 bases). CDR3 length: 13 residues. Germline V CDR1 and CDR2: ENHRY, SYGVKD. V gave up 6 bases and J gave up 2 bases, with 10 bases separating them. The CDR3 nucleotides read TGTGCCATCAGCCCTGACAGGAACTATGGCTACACCTTC. This codes for CAISPDRNYGYTF.

This clonotype has only a few counts. CDR3 in amino acids: CSARGQGVRANEQFF. The CDR3 nucleotides are TGCAGTGCTAGAGGGCAGGGTGTGAGGGCCAATGAGCAGTTCTTC. The chain combines TRBV20-1 with TRBJ2-1; D is perhaps TRBD1 or TRBD2 (5 bases each). CDR1 is DFQATT, CDR2 SNEGSKA, per germline (reference sequence). The CDR3 has 15 amino acids. V was shortened by 1 base and J by 6 bases, with 16 bases between the two germline ends.

This clonotype was found a few times. The chain has TRBV18 and TRBJ1-5; 9 bases are shared with TRBD1. Germline CDR1 reads KGHSH; CDR2 reads LQKENI. The CDR3 loop spans 13 amino acids. Germline trimming cut 5 bases from V and 7 bases from J; bases unmatched to any gene: 3. The CDR3 sequence: CASSTDRGQPQHF. DNA of the CDR3: TGTGCCAGCTCAACGGACAGGGGACAGCCCCAGCATTTT.

The chain is built from TRBV20-1 and TRBJ2-1; D is unclear. The CDR3 contains 15 residues. The V gene lost 0 bases and the J gene lost 0 bases, with 9 bases spanning the gap. The germline gives CDR1 DFQATT, CDR2 SNEGSKA (reference sequence). The CDR3 loop reads CSARDTTNSYNEQFF. CDR3 nucleotides: TGCAGTGCTAGAGATACGACCAACTCCTACAATGAGCAGTTCTTC.

This clonotype has only a few counts. The chain joins TRBV12-3 or TRBV12-4 to TRBJ2-1, with D tentatively TRBD2 (6 bases). Trimming took 5 bases from V and 9 from J, leaving 17 bases between them. This CDR3 has 14 amino acids. CDR3 protein: CASSPTRRGIEQFF. The CDR3 region has the DNA TGTGCCAGCAGTCCGACTAGACGGGGTATTGAGCAGTTCTTC.

CDR3 bases: TGTGCCAGCAGCTTAAGGGGGGATTCCTCCTACAATGAGCAGTACTTC. Encoded protein: CASSLRGDSSYNEQYF. V and J are TRBV11-2 and TRBJ2-1; tentatively, D is TRBD1 or TRBD2 (6 bases each). The J call may be in error: the DNA end matches TRBJ2-7 better. The CDR3 spans 16 residues. Germline values: CDR1 SGHAT, CDR2 FQNNGV.

This clonotype was counted a few times. The rearrangement links TRBV5-5 to TRBJ2-1, with D perhaps matching TRBD1 (6 bases). CDR1 is SGHKS and CDR2 is YYEKEE in the germline V gene (reference sequence). The CDR3 covers 15 residues. Trimming removed 0 bases from V and 6 bases from J, with 13 bases in between. The CDR3 nucleotides read TGTGCCAGCAGCTTGGGTGGCGCAGGGGTCAATGAGCAGTTCTTC. It is translated as CASSLGGAGVNEQFF.

This clonotype appeared a few times. This sequence joins TRBV3-1 and TRBJ1-1; D unresolved. The germline gives CDR1 LGHDT, CDR2 YNNKEL (reference sequence). V was trimmed by 8 bases and J by 1 base, leaving 11 bases between them. The CDR3 extends over 13 amino acids. This chain's CDR3 is CASQARSNTEAFF. The DNA of the CDR3 is TGTGCCAGCCAGGCACGTTCGAACACTGAAGCTTTCTTT.

This clonotype occurred many times. In DNA, the CDR3 is TGCGCCAGCGGTAAGGACAATGGGAACACTGAAGCTTTCTTT. This sequence encodes CASGKDNGNTEAFF. The chain carries TRBV5-1 and TRBJ1-1; maybe TRBD1 (5 bases). V lost 7 bases to trimming and J lost 1 base, with 14 bases between them. The CDR3 is 14 amino acids. CDR1 is SGHRS and CDR2 is YFSETQ in the germline V gene.

The CDR3 protein is CASSLLSGGPEQYF. The DNA for the CDR3 is TGCGCCAGCAGCTTGTTATCGGGAGGTCCTGAGCAGTACTTC. The V and J genes are TRBV5-1 and TRBJ2-5, with 7 bases lining up with TRBD2. V lost 1 base to trimming and J lost 11 bases; unmatched junction nucleotides: 11. CDR1 is SGHRS and CDR2 is YFSETQ in the germline V gene. The CDR3 is made up of 14 amino acids.

The table lists this clonotype with a count of one. The chain links TRBV7-3 to TRBJ2-1; D not certain. Germline values: CDR1 SGHTA, CDR2 FQGTGA. Trimming shortened V by 4 bases and J by 5 bases, and 12 bases separated the two germline ends. The CDR3 is 14 amino acids. The CDR3 DNA is TGTGCCAGCAGCTCCCCGTATAAAAACAATGAGCAGTTCTTC. Protein: CASSSPYKNNEQFF.

V usage is TRBV10-3 and J usage is TRBJ2-1, with 11 bases identical to TRBD2. The germline V gene has CDR1 ENHRY and CDR2 SYGVKD. This CDR3 is built from 15 residues. The V and J ends lost 4 bases and 2 bases, in that order; junction bases with no gene match: 1. The DNA for the CDR3 is TGTGCCATCAGTGCTAGCGGGAGGACCTACAATGAGCAGTTCTTC. This sequence encodes CAISASGRTYNEQFF.

This clonotype has more than one count but fewer than ten. The V and J genes are TRBV7-2 and TRBJ2-5; possibly TRBD1 for D (6 bases). The end of the DNA is better explained by TRBJ2-7, so the J call may be wrong. The germline CDR1 and CDR2 sequences are SGHTA and FQGNSA. The CDR3 loop spans 13 amino acids. This CDR3 reads CASGTSSSYEQYF. The CDR3 region has the DNA TGTGCCAGCGGGACATCCAGCTCCTACGAGCAGTACTTC.

This clonotype was detected a few times. The rearrangement joins TRBV20-1 to TRBJ2-7; 12 positions agree with TRBD2. The J call may not be correct, given that the DNA end is closer to TRBJ2-5. The CDR3 covers 14 residues. The V gene's germline CDR1 is DFQATT and CDR2 SNEGSKA (reference sequence). In nucleotides, the CDR3 is TGCAGTGCGGACCGACTAGCGGGAGATGGGACCCAGTACTTC. As protein: CSADRLAGDGTQYF.

This clonotype showed up just a few times. V gene TRBV20-1 combines with J gene TRBJ2-1; D ambiguous. The CDR3 has 14 residues. Per germline, CDR1 DFQATT and CDR2 SNEGSKA (reference sequence). V was clipped by 4 bases and J by 6 bases, with 16 bases between them. CDR3: CSATKDIATNEQFF. CDR3 sequence (DNA): TGCAGTGCTACCAAAGACATAGCCACCAATGAGCAGTTCTTC.

The V gene is TRBV29-1, the J gene TRBJ2-1; 9 bases map to TRBD2. Looked up from germline, CDR1 is SQVTM and CDR2 is ANQGSEA. The V and J ends lost 1 base and 5 bases, in that order; junction bases with no gene match: 3. The CDR3 totals 14 residues. CDR3 sequence reads: CSVEGQREDNEQFF. In DNA, the CDR3 is TGCAGCGTTGAAGGTCAGCGGGAGGACAATGAGCAGTTCTTC.

V is TRBV12-3 or TRBV12-4 and J is TRBJ2-7; tentatively, D is TRBD2 (6 bases). Trimming pared 5 bases from V and 3 bases from J, leaving 14 bases between. This CDR3 spans 14 amino acids. In nucleotides, the CDR3 is TGTGCCAGCAGTGCCGCGGGACCCTACTACGAGCAGTACTTC. It encodes CASSAAGPYYEQYF.

The table lists this clonotype with many counts. The V and J genes are TRBV7-9 and TRBJ2-7; TRBD1 matches at 7 bases. Germline CDR1 reads SEHNR; CDR2 reads FQNEAQ (reference sequence). The CDR3 has 14 residues. V was pared by 3 bases and J by 0 bases, with 2 bases of the junction left unmatched. CDR3 sequence: CASSLTGPSYEQYF. DNA of the CDR3: TGTGCCAGCAGCTTGACAGGGCCCTCCTACGAGCAGTACTTC.

A few counts support this clonotype. The rearrangement uses TRBV4-1 and TRBJ1-2; 11 positions agree with TRBD1. In germline, CDR1 is MGHRA, CDR2 YSYEKL. V shed 3 bases, J shed 13 bases, and the junction held 13 bases outside the gene matches. This CDR3 is built from 15 residues. CDR3 sequence: CASSQPGQGDYGGTF. Here the CDR3 DNA reads TGCGCCAGCAGCCAGCCGGGACAGGGGGATTATGGGGGCACCTTC.

The chain employs TRBV7-2 and TRBJ1-2, with D maybe TRBD1 (6 bases). CDR1 is SGHTA and CDR2 is FQGNSA in the germline V gene. The V end lost 9 bases, the J end lost 8 bases, and 22 bases lay between the germline ends. The CDR3 covers 14 residues. The CDR3 DNA reads as TGTGCCAGTCACCTAACAGGGCCTTCGGGAGGCTACACCTTC. Its protein product is CASHLTGPSGGYTF. Supplemented by reference TRBV7-2 and TRBJ1-2, the full variable domain reads GAGVSQSPSNKVTEKGKDVELRCDPISGHTALYWYRQSLGQGLEFLIYFQGNSAPDKSGLPSDRFSAERTGGSVSTLTIQRTQQEDSAVYLCASHLTGPSGGYTFGSGTRLTVV.

This clonotype was recorded a few times. This sequence joins TRBV10-3 and TRBJ2-7; 10 bases align to TRBD1. The CDR3 consists of 15 residues. The germline V gene encodes CDR1 ENHRY and CDR2 SYGVKD. V lost 8 bases, J lost 6 bases, and 13 bases stayed unmatched. This CDR3 is CAIGGGETGGSEQYF. The CDR3 DNA reads TGTGCCATCGGCGGAGGGGAGACAGGGGGCAGCGAGCAGTACTTC.

Of note for this clonotype: This may stem from a read error, because a much larger clone lies one nucleotide away. This rearrangement joins TRBV7-2 to TRBJ1-2; 10 bases map to TRBD1. Germline V gene lookup returns CDR1 SGHTA and CDR2 FQGNSA. This CDR3 region has 14 residues. Here the CDR3 reads CVSSPDRGPYGYTF. CDR3 DNA sequence: TGTGTCAGCAGCCCTGACAGGGGGCCCTATGGCTACACCTTC.

The gene calls are TRBV18 and TRBJ1-1, with D uncertain. Looked up from germline, CDR1 is KGHSH and CDR2 is LQKENI. This CDR3 region has 12 residues. Trimming left V 2 bases short and J 5 bases short, with 6 bases between. CDR3 DNA: TGTGCCAGCTCACCAGCGGGGACTGAAGCTTTCTTT. Translated: CASSPAGTEAFF.

The chain has TRBV11-2 and TRBJ2-1, with 8 bases matching TRBD2. The germline V gene has CDR1 SGHAT and CDR2 FQNNGV. This CDR3 spans 14 amino acids. V gave up 4 bases and J gave up 8 bases; unmatched junction bases: 7. The CDR3 sequence: CASSWGLVTDEQFF. DNA for the CDR3: TGTGCCAGCAGCTGGGGACTAGTTACCGATGAGCAGTTCTTC.

The sample holds a few counts of this clonotype. V and J are TRBV5-4 and TRBJ2-1; 7 positions match TRBD2. CDR1 and CDR2 (germline): SGHNT, YYREEE (reference sequence). V was clipped by 4 bases and J by 7 bases; unmatched bases: 11. There are 15 residues in the CDR3. CDR3 protein: CASSPYREGRNEQFF. DNA for the CDR3: TGTGCCAGCAGCCCGTATAGGGAGGGCCGGAATGAGCAGTTCTTC.

V usage is TRBV7-9 and J usage is TRBJ1-2, with D possibly matching TRBD1 (5 bases). The CDR3 runs 15 residues. Trimming cost V 3 bases and J 0 bases, with 11 bases left between them. Germline V gene data show CDR1 as SEHNR and CDR2 as FQNEAQ (reference sequence). Here the CDR3 reads CASSFEDRPNYGYTF. CDR3 nucleotide sequence: TGTGCCAGCAGCTTTGAAGACAGACCTAACTATGGCTACACCTTC.

In nucleotides, the CDR3 is TGTGCCAGCAGCTCGAGCCGGACTTACGGAGAGACCCAGTACTTC. Its protein product is CASSSSRTYGETQYF. The chain employs TRBV7-8 and TRBJ2-5, with D possibly matching TRBD2 (5 bases). V was trimmed by 4 bases and J by 4 bases, leaving 16 bases between them. Per the germline V gene, CDR1 is SGHVS and CDR2 is FQNEAQ. The CDR3 has 15 residues.

V usage is TRBV12-3 or TRBV12-4 and J usage is TRBJ2-3, with D possibly TRBD2 on 5 matching bases. Trimming shortened V by 4 bases and J by 0 bases, and 14 bases separated the two germline ends. The CDR3 runs 16 residues. In DNA, the CDR3 is TGTGCCAGCAGTTCCGGACTGACAACTAGCACAGATACGCAGTATTTT. Translated: CASSSGLTTSTDTQYF.